One and the same sample provided the 25 T cell receptor beta chains below, sequenced in a study of read filtering for tumor transcriptome and immune sequencing (dated by TCRdb to the early 2020s). Sequencing was performed on an Illumina HiSeq 4000. Starting from roughly 370 ng RNA, TCR libraries were constructed with the Immunoverse kit using molecular barcoded adaptors that cover the alpha/delta and beta/gamma chains. The raw public data were reprocessed by TCRdb itself: fastp quality trimming at Q25, MiXCR clonotype calling, in-frame beta chains only. Entries that share a CDR3 protein sequence are merged under the most common genes and DNA. The sample yields 62,000 or so distinct CDR3 sequences; approximately 15% were counted once. Over 40% of the sample lies in the top ten. The sample comprised a population of CD138-negative cells sorted from bone marrow. The cell subset or site tag for this specimen amounts to: bone marrow mononuclear cells depleted of CD138+ plasma/myeloma cells by negative magnetic selection. These receptors were collected from a donor at least 40 years old with multiple myeloma.

The genes are TRBV5-1 and TRBJ2-1; D is unclear. Germline CDR1 is SGHRS and CDR2 is YFSETQ. CDR3 size: 17 residues. Trimming cost V 0 bases and J 3 bases, with 16 bases left between them. This CDR3 reads CASSLGAATVRYNEQFF. CDR3 DNA: TGCGCCAGCAGCTTGGGGGCCGCCACCGTCCGCTACAATGAGCAGTTCTTC.

At least ten counts were recorded for this clonotype. This chain uses TRBV7-9 with TRBJ2-1; 14 nucleotides match TRBD2. Per the germline V gene, CDR1 is SEHNR and CDR2 is FQNEAQ (reference sequence). V lost 4 bases to trimming and J lost 2 bases; unmatched junction nucleotides: 22. This CDR3 region has 23 residues. CDR3 amino acids: CASSYGPHPTSGRALGPYNEQFF. CDR3 DNA sequence: TGTGCCAGCAGCTATGGCCCCCATCCGACTAGCGGGAGGGCCCTAGGCCCCTACAATGAGCAGTTCTTC.

This clonotype was seen ten or more times. The chain has TRBV29-1 and TRBJ2-5; D tentatively reads TRBD1 or TRBD2 (5 bases each). The CDR3 runs to 13 residues. The germline V and J ends were trimmed by 5 bases and 1 base, with 11 bases remaining between them. Germline lookup yields CDR1 SQVTM and CDR2 ANQGSEA. This CDR3 is CSVSRGSQETQYF. The CDR3 coding sequence is TGCAGCGTTAGTCGGGGCAGCCAAGAGACCCAGTACTTC. Variable domain in full (rest from reference TRBV29-1 and TRBJ2-5): SAVISQKPSRDICQRGTSLTIQCQVDSQVTMMFWYRQQPGQSLTLIATANQGSEATYESGFVIDKFPISRPNLTFSTLTVSNMSPEDSSIYLCSVSRGSQETQYFGPGTRLLVL.

On this clonotype: This may come from a read error, since a much larger clone is one base off. The genes are TRBV2 and TRBJ2-1; D possibly uses TRBD1 or TRBD2 (5 bases each). CDR1 is SNHLY, CDR2 FYNNEI, per germline. The CDR3 length is 14 residues. CDR3 nucleotide sequence: TGTGCCAGCATGAGGGGCCCGACTTACAAGGAGCAGTTCTTC. Protein sequence: CASMRGPTYKEQFF.

This clonotype was found many times. The chain uses TRBV27 and TRBJ1-2; D might be TRBD1 (6 bases). CDR3 size: 12 residues. Germline assignment: CDR1 MNHEY and CDR2 SMNVEV (reference sequence). V was trimmed by 6 bases and J by 3 bases, leaving 8 bases between them. CDR3 bases: TGTGCCAGCAGACAGGGCTACTATGGCTACACCTTC. The encoded protein is CASRQGYYGYTF.

V and J are TRBV11-2 and TRBJ2-2; D is perhaps TRBD2 (6 bases). V lost 9 bases and J 5 bases, leaving 16 bases between the germline ends. In germline, CDR1 is SGHAT, CDR2 FQNNGV. The CDR3 runs to 14 residues. In DNA, the CDR3 is TGTGCCAGTATGACGGGAGCATCTACCGGGGAGCTGTTTTTT. Translation: CASMTGASTGELFF.

This clonotype was seen at least ten times. V and J are TRBV19 and TRBJ2-1; TRBD2 might be the D (5 bases). The V end was cut by 6 bases, the J end by 0 bases, with 15 bases between. Germline-derived CDR1 and CDR2 are LNHDA and SQIVND (reference sequence). The CDR3 loop spans 16 amino acids. Here the CDR3 DNA reads TGTGCCAGTAGCCGTGGAGAAGGGAGCTCCTACAATGAGCAGTTCTTC. It is translated as CASSRGEGSSYNEQFF.

This clonotype was seen repeatedly, ten times or more. The rearrangement links TRBV5-1 to TRBJ1-4; the D is unclear. Trimming shortened V by 3 bases and J by 0 bases, and 6 bases separated the two germline ends. Germline assignment: CDR1 SGHRS and CDR2 YFSETQ. This CDR3 comprises 14 residues. In nucleotides, the CDR3 is TGCGCCAGCAGCTCCCAACCAACTAATGAAAAACTGTTTTTT. Translating it yields CASSSQPTNEKLFF.

This clonotype was found many times. The rearrangement uses TRBV29-1 and TRBJ1-5; D gene ambiguous. Germline V gene lookup returns CDR1 SQVTM and CDR2 ANQGSEA. V was shortened by 5 bases and J by 2 bases, with 10 bases between the two germline ends. The CDR3 contains 13 residues. The CDR3 coding sequence is TGCAGCGTTAAGGAAGGTGGCAATCAGCCCCAGCATTTT. As protein: CSVKEGGNQPQHF.

A single count supports this clonotype. Relative to the germline gene, one junction end is altered; a read error may explain this. The CDR3 coding sequence is TGCGCCAGCAGCCAAGATTGGCAAGGGTCAGCCGGGGAGCTGTTCTTT. Translation gives CASSQDWQGSAGELFF. The V and J genes are TRBV4-3 and TRBJ2-2, with a possible D match to TRBD2 (5 bases). The CDR3 is made up of 16 amino acids. CDR1 and CDR2 (germline): LGHNA, YSLEER.

This clonotype was counted between two and nine times. A much larger clone is a single base away; this may be a read error. The chain recombines TRBV7-9 with TRBJ2-5, with D possibly called TRBD1 or TRBD2 (6 bases each). V was clipped by 2 bases and J by 4 bases, with 17 bases between them. CDR3 size: 16 residues. Germline V gives CDR1 SEHNR, CDR2 FQNEAQ (reference sequence). The CDR3 loop is CASSLRGHGVLETQYF. The CDR3 DNA follows: TGTGCCAGCAGCTTACGGGGGCATGGCGTTTTAGAGACCCAGTACTTC.

The table lists this clonotype with a few counts. The chain joins TRBV7-9 to TRBJ1-1; D remains unclear. V shed 1 base and J shed 5 bases, with 14 bases lying between them. CDR1 SEHNR and CDR2 FQNEAQ come from the germline V gene (reference sequence). This CDR3 contains 15 residues. The CDR3 sequence is CASSLGLGRGTEAFF. CDR3 DNA sequence: TGTGCCAGCAGCTTAGGTCTAGGGAGAGGGACTGAAGCTTTCTTT. The variable domain in full, with the rest retrieved from reference TRBV7-9 and TRBJ1-1, is DTGVSQNPRHKITKRGQNVTFRCDPISEHNRLYWYRQTLGQGPEFLTYFQNEAQLEKSRLLSDRFSAERPKGSFSTLEIQRTEQGDSAMYLCASSLGLGRGTEAFFGQGTRLTVV.

This clonotype was observed at least ten times. V gene TRBV12-3 or TRBV12-4 combines with J gene TRBJ1-1; D remains ambiguous. This CDR3 is built from 12 residues. V dropped 2 bases and J dropped 6 bases, with 7 bases sitting between them. Here the CDR3 DNA reads TGTGCCAGCAGTTTACCCGGGTCTGAAGCTTTCTTT. Translating it yields CASSLPGSEAFF.

CDR3 residues: CATSIHYGELFF. CDR3 bases: TGTGCCACCAGCATCCACTATGGAGAACTGTTTTTT. The chain carries TRBV15 and TRBJ1-4, with D unresolved. From germline, CDR1 is LNHNV and CDR2 YYDKDF (reference sequence). The CDR3 has 12 amino acids. V dropped 4 bases and J dropped 12 bases, with 12 bases sitting between them.

The genes are TRBV21-1 and TRBJ2-7; no check of the table's D call, TRBD2, against the DNA was made. TRBV21-1 is recorded as a pseudogene. The CDR3 runs to 16 residues. The DNA for the CDR3 is TGTGCCAGCAGCAGGTGGACTAGCGGGAGGTCCTACGAGCAGTACTTC. This gives the protein CASSRWTSGRSYEQYF.

This chain uses TRBV29-1 with TRBJ1-1, with D possibly TRBD1 on 5 matching bases. Germline V lookup: CDR1 SQVTM, CDR2 ANQGSEA. Deletions cut 2 bases from V and 8 bases from J, with 18 bases between. The CDR3 runs to 14 residues. CDR3 sequence: CSVEPTLDSLEAFF. The CDR3 DNA sequence: TGCAGCGTTGAACCTACCCTAGACAGTCTAGAAGCTTTCTTT.

In its sample, this clonotype was seen a few times. CDR3 DNA: TGTGCCATCAGTGAGTCGGGGAGGTCGTACAATGAGCAGTTCTTC. This translates into CAISESGRSYNEQFF. The chain couples TRBV10-3 to TRBJ2-1; D possibly corresponds to TRBD2 (6 bases). Germline CDR1 ENHRY, CDR2 SYGVKD. The germline V and J ends were trimmed by 0 bases and 4 bases, with 10 bases remaining between them. The CDR3 spans 15 residues.

This clonotype was observed at least ten times. The rearrangement uses TRBV7-2 and TRBJ1-5; TRBD1 is a possible D gene (5 bases). This CDR3 has 13 residues. V lost 5 bases to trimming and J lost 7 bases, with 12 bases between them. Germline CDR1 reads SGHTA; CDR2 reads FQGNSA. In DNA form, the CDR3 reads TGTGCCAGCAGCGTCAGGGTTGGCCAGCCCCAGCATTTT. It codes for CASSVRVGQPQHF.

The V call is TRBV14, the J call TRBJ2-2, with D unresolved. There are 13 residues in the CDR3. Deletions cut 2 bases from V and 6 bases from J, with 7 bases between. Germline assignment: CDR1 SGHDN and CDR2 FVKESK. CDR3 DNA sequence: TGTGCCAGCAGCCAAATGGGGTCCGGGGAGCTGTTTTTT. Protein: CASSQMGSGELFF.

In this sample, this clonotype turned up many times. This chain links TRBV6-2 or TRBV6-3 with TRBJ1-5; 8 bases map to TRBD1. V lost 6 bases and J lost 7; bases outside the gene matches: 14. This CDR3 comprises 16 residues. Germline-derived CDR1 and CDR2 are MNHEY and SVGEGT. The CDR3 protein is CASRTFGQGAEQPQHF. CDR3 nucleotide sequence: TGTGCCAGCAGAACCTTTGGACAGGGTGCTGAACAGCCCCAGCATTTT.

This clonotype has ten or more counts. The chain recombines TRBV20-1 with TRBJ1-1; D is ambiguous. The germline V gene encodes CDR1 DFQATT and CDR2 SNEGSKA (reference sequence). There are 15 residues in the CDR3. The V and J ends lost 6 bases and 2 bases respectively, with 19 bases between them. This chain's CDR3 is CSAEGGRTRNTEAFF. CDR3 nucleotide sequence: TGCAGTGCCGAAGGAGGGAGGACGAGAAACACTGAAGCTTTCTTT.

The chain links TRBV6-1 to TRBJ2-1, with 9 bases aligning to TRBD2. CDR1 is MNHNS and CDR2 is SASEGT in the germline V gene. V lost 8 bases to trimming and J lost 9 bases; unmatched junction nucleotides: 11. The CDR3 spans 14 residues. In nucleotides, the CDR3 is TGTGCCAGCGTCCCTAGCGGGAACGGGGGTGAGCAGTTCTTC. Its protein product is CASVPSGNGGEQFF.

This clonotype has just a few counts. This chain connects TRBV5-5 to TRBJ2-3; 11 nucleotides align to TRBD1. Germline trimming cut 0 bases from V and 1 base from J; bases unmatched to any gene: 16. CDR3 length: 21 amino acids. Germline lookup yields CDR1 SGHKS and CDR2 YYEKEE (reference sequence). This CDR3 reads CASSLGTDRGRVQIGTDTQYF. CDR3 sequence (DNA): TGTGCCAGCAGCTTGGGGACGGACAGGGGGCGCGTCCAAATCGGCACAGATACGCAGTATTTT.

Concerning this clonotype itself: With a much larger clone just one base away, this may be a read error. This chain joins TRBV29-1 and TRBJ1-1, with D possibly being TRBD1 (6 bases). This CDR3 comprises 14 residues. CDR1 is SQVTM and CDR2 is ANQGSEA in the germline V gene. CDR3 DNA sequence: TGCAGCGTTAAAAAACAGGGCTCCTTCACTGGAGCTTTCTTT. Translation gives CSVKKQGSFTGAFF.

This clonotype was seen repeatedly, ten times or more. This chain connects TRBV7-2 to TRBJ2-7, with D possibly TRBD1 on 5 matching bases. Between the trimmed V and J ends, which lost 1 base and 0 bases, there was a span of 10 bases. From germline, CDR1 is SGHTA and CDR2 FQGNSA. The CDR3 length is 15 residues. CDR3 sequence: CASSLGTLGSYEQYF. The CDR3 region has the DNA TGTGCCAGCAGCTTAGGGACACTCGGCTCCTACGAGCAGTACTTC.